This paragraph reports one T cell receptor (beta chain). This clone was detected only once. The specificity of this receptor is unknown. The sample holds no much larger clone one base away, and base qualities are not on file. At diagnosis, peripheral blood, uninvolved tumor-adjacent lung and tumor were collected and were preserved as a mix of fresh-frozen and FFPE material. Blood samples were analyzed as peripheral blood mononuclear cells for TCR repertoire profiling. This record belongs to a study of T cells in localized non-small cell lung cancer (dated by TCRdb to 2020 to 2022). For the wider study: T cell repertoires of 236 early-stage NSCLC patients were analyzed, with tumors being compared against uninvolved tumor-adjacent lungs. The cohort consisted of approximately 220 treatment-naive NSCLC patients whose localized lung tumors had been resected. NSCLC patients had a mean age of approximately 72 years, and 120 to 150 were male and 85 to 110 female. The paper as a whole reports these results and caveats: Because of the exploratory design, TCR variables were selected using unadjusted p-values without false-discovery rate correction. Longer overall survival was associated with higher blood T cell density, whereas shorter survival was associated with higher adjacent-lung clonality. Uninvolved tumor-adjacent lung showed the highest T cell clonality, higher than tumor, which suggests more focused antigenic responses in the uninvolved tumor-adjacent lung. Because multi-region tumor sequencing was not done, intratumor heterogeneity could not be ruled out. A median of 57 of the top 100 tumor clones turned up in the paired uninvolved adjacent lung, and some 28 of those clones also ranked among the top 100 of that same adjacent lung.

As encoded in the germline V gene (reference sequence), CDR1 is SGHKS while CDR2 is YYEKEE. Deletion took 0 bases off V and 6 bases off J, with a span of 15 bases between the germline ends. Its CDR3 holds 15 amino acids, cysteine through phenylalanine. Just CDR3 DNA is preserved here, 45 bases in frame from base 1. The immunoSEQ Assay was used to sequence TCR beta CDR3 regions from DNA. The study's own analysis went as follows. To compute T cell density, TCR beta template counts were normalized to usable DNA, which was estimated by amplifying housekeeping genes. The preseqR package was used to estimate richness by extrapolating to 400,000 templates for PBMC samples and to 120,000 templates for tissue samples. Clonality was defined by subtracting Pielou's evenness from one. Tissue-enriched TCRs were identified by differential abundance testing using productive amino-acid clonotypes, minimum total count 5 and alpha 0.1. Repertoire overlap between compartments was quantified with the Jaccard Index and Morisita Overlap Index. TCR beta CDR3s were clustered by GLIPH together with public tetramer-defined viral CDR3s, and at least three viral sequences plus V-gene enrichment were required for viral motifs. TCRdb carries this immuneACCESS record with in-frame sequences only. Its versions omit some clonotypes, under half of them owing to an unresolved V gene in the studies checked, with the rest unexplained. The DNA was the basis for D and trimming; V, J and clone size are from that table. Counted in this sample were about 78,000 clones; approximately 84% of them appeared once. The top ten clonotypes cover under 3.5% of the sample.

The chain links TRBV5-5 with TRBJ1-2; the D gene lacks a confident call. The clonotype comes from a man aged 35 to 69 with stage I lung adenocarcinoma. This sample comprised peripheral blood, obtained before any cancer treatment. DNA sequence: TGTGCCAGCAGCTTGGAGGCGGACGGCGTCCATGGCTACACCTTC. It translates as CASSLEADGVHGYTF. Joined to the reference TRBV5-5 and TRBJ1-2 proteins, this CDR3 gives the full variable domain: DAGVTQSPTHLIKTRGQQVTLRCSPISGHKSVSWYQQVLGQGPQFIFQYYEKEERGRGNFPDRFSARQFPNYSSELNVNALLLGDSALYLCASSLEADGVHGYTFGSGTRLTVV.